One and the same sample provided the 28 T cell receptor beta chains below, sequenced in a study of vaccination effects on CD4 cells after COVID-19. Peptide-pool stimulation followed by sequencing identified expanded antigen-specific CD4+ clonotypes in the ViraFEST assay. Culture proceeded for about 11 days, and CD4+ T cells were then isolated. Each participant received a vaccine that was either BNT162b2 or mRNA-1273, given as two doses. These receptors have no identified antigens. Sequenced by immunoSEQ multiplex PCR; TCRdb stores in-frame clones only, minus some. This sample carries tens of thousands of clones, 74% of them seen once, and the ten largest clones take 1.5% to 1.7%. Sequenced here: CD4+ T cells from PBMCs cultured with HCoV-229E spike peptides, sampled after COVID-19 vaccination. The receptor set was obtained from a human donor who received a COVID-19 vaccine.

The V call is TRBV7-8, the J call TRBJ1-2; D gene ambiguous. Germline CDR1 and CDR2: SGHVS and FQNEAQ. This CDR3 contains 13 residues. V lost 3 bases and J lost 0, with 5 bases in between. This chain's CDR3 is CASSLTANYGYTF. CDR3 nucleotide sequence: TGTGCCAGCAGCTTGACGGCTAACTATGGCTACACCTTC.

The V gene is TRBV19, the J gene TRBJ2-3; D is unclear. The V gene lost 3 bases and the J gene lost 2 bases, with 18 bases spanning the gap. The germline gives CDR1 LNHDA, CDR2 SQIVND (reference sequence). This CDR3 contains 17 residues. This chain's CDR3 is CASSMKTLSPFTDTQYF. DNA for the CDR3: TGTGCCAGTAGTATGAAAACCCTTAGTCCCTTCACAGATACGCAGTATTTT.

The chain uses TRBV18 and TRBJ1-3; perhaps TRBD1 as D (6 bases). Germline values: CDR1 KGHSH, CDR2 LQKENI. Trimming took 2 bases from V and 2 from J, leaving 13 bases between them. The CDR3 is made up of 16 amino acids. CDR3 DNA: TGTGCCAGCTCACCAAACACAGGGCAGCCTGGAAACACCATATATTTT. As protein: CASSPNTGQPGNTIYF.

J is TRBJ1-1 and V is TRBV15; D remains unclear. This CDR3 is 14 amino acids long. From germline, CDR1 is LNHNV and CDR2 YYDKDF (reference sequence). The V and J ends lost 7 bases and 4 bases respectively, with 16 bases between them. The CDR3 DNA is TGTGCCACCATTACCCTTGGGAAAGGCACTGAAGCTTTCTTT. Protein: CATITLGKGTEAFF.

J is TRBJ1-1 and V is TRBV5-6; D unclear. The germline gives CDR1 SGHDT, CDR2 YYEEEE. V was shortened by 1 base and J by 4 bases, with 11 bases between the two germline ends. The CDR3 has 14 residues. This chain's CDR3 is CASSLRGLVTEAFF. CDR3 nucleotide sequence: TGTGCCAGCAGCTTGAGAGGGTTGGTCACTGAAGCTTTCTTT.

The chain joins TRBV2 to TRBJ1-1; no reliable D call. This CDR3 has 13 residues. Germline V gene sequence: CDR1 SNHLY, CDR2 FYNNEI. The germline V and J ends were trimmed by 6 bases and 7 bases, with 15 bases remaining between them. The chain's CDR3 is CASSVALPLEAFF. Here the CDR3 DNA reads TGTGCCAGCAGCGTAGCCCTCCCTCTTGAAGCTTTCTTT.

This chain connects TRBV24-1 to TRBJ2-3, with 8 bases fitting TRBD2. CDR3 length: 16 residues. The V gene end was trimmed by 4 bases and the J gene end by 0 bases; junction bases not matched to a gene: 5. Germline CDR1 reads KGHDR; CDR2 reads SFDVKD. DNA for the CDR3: TGTGCCACCAGTGAGCCGCGGGGGGCGAGCACAGATACGCAGTATTTT. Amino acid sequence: CATSEPRGASTDTQYF.

The CDR3 bases are TGCGCCAGCAGCTTGAACCCTCTAGGGTTTGATAATTCACCCCTCCACTTT. This codes for CASSLNPLGFDNSPLHF. This rearrangement joins TRBV5-1 to TRBJ1-6; D unclear. The length of the CDR3 is 17 residues. Trimming took off 1 base at V and 5 bases at J, with 16 bases between the two ends. Germline V gives CDR1 SGHRS, CDR2 YFSETQ.

DNA for the CDR3: TGTGCCAGCAGCCTAAATAAGGGGGATAAGGGCACTGAAGCTTTCTTT. Translation: CASSLNKGDKGTEAFF. The V gene is TRBV28, the J gene TRBJ1-1; possibly TRBD1 for D (6 bases). V lost 6 bases to trimming and J lost 4 bases, with 21 bases between them. Germline values: CDR1 MDHEN, CDR2 SYDVKM. This CDR3 region has 16 residues.

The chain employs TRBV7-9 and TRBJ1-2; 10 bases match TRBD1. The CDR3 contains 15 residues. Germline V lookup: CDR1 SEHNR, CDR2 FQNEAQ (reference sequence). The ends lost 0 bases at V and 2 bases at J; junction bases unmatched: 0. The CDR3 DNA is TGTGCCAGCAGCTTAGCGGGACAGGGGAACTATGGCTACACCTTC. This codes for CASSLAGQGNYGYTF.

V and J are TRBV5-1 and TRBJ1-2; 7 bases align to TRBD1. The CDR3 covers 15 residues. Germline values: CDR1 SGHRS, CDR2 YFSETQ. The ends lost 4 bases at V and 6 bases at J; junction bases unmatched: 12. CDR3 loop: CASSPGGTIHDGYTF. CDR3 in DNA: TGCGCCAGCAGCCCAGGGGGGACTATTCATGATGGCTACACCTTC.

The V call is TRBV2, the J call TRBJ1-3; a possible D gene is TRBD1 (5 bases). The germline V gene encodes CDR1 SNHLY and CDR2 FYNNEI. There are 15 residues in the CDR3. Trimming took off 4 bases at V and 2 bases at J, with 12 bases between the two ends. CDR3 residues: CASSGGPGAGNTIYF. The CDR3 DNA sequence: TGTGCCAGCAGTGGGGGCCCGGGCGCTGGAAACACCATATATTTT.

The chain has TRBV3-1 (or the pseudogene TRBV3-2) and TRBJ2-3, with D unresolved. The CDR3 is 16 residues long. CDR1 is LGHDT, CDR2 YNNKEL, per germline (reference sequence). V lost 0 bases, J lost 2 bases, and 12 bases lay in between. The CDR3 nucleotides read TGTGCCAGCAGCCAAGATCCCGGTACCTACACAGATACGCAGTATTTT. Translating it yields CASSQDPGTYTDTQYF.

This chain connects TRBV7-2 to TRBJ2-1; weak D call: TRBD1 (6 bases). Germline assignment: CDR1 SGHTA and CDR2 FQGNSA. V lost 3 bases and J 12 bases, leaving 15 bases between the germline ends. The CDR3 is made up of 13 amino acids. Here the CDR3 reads CASSFKPRGGQFF. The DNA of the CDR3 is TGTGCCAGCAGCTTTAAACCACGAGGGGGGCAGTTCTTC.

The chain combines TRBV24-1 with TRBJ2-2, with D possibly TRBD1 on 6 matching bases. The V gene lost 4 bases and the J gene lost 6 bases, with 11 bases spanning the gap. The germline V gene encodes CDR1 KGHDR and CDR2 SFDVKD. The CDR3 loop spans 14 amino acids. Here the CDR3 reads CATSEASGAGELFF. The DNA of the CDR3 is TGTGCCACCAGTGAGGCCTCAGGGGCCGGGGAGCTGTTTTTT.

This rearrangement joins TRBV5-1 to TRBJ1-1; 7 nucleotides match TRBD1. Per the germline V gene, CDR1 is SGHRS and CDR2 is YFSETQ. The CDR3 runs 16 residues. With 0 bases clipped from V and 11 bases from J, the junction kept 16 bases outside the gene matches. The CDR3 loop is CASSLASGTETRKAFF. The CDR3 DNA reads TGCGCCAGCAGCTTGGCCTCCGGGACAGAAACGCGCAAGGCTTTCTTT.

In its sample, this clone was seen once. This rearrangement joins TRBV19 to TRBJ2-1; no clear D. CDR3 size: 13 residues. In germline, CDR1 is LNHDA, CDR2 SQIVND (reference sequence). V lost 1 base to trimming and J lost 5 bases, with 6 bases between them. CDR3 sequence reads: CASSIGSDNEQFF. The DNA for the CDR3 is TGTGCCAGTAGTATAGGGTCTGACAATGAGCAGTTCTTC.

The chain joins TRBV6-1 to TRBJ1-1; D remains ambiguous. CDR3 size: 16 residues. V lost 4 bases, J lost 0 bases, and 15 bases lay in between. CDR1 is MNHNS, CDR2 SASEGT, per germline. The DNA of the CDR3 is TGTGCCAGCAGTGGCGCTGGACGGACCATGAACACTGAAGCTTTCTTT. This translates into CASSGAGRTMNTEAFF.

The CDR3 bases are TGTGCCAGCAGCTTAGTTACAGGGGGCATGGAGACCCAGTACTTC. Its protein is CASSLVTGGMETQYF. The rearrangement links TRBV7-9 to TRBJ2-5; 9 bases align to TRBD1. After removal of 1 base from V and 5 bases from J, the junction contained 5 bases not matched to a gene. CDR3 length equals 15 residues. Per germline, CDR1 SEHNR and CDR2 FQNEAQ (reference sequence).

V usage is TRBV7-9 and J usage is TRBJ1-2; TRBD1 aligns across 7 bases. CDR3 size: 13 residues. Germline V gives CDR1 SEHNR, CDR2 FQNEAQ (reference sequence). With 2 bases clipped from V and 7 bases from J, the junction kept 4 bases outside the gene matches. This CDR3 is CASSLQGESGYTF. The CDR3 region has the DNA TGTGCCAGCAGCTTACAGGGGGAGAGTGGCTACACCTTC.

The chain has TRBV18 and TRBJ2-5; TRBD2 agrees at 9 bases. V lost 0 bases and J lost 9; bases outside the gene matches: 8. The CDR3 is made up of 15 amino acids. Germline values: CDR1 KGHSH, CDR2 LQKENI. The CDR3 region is CASSPPTSGLISQYF. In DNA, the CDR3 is TGTGCCAGCTCACCACCGACTAGCGGCCTAATATCCCAGTACTTC.

The CDR3 DNA reads TGTGCCAGCAGCTTAGACTATCGGCGGCGGGATGCCGGGGAGCTGTTTTTT. Translation: CASSLDYRRRDAGELFF. This chain connects TRBV7-2 to TRBJ2-2; D is possibly TRBD2 (6 bases). Germline V lookup: CDR1 SGHTA, CDR2 FQGNSA. V shed 1 base and J shed 6 bases, with 18 bases lying between them. The CDR3 is made up of 17 amino acids.

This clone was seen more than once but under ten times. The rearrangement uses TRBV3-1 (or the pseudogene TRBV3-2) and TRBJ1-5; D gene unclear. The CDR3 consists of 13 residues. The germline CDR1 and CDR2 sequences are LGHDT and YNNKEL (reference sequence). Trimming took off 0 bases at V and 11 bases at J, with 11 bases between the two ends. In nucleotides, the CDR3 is TGTGCCAGCAGCCAAGAGGGGAGCATCACCCAGCATTTT. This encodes CASSQEGSITQHF.

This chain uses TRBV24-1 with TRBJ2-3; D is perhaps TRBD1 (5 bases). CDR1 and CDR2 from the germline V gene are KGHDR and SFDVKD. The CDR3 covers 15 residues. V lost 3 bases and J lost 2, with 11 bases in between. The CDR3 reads CATSDTGRYTDTQYF. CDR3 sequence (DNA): TGTGCCACCAGTGATACAGGACGGTACACAGATACGCAGTATTTT.

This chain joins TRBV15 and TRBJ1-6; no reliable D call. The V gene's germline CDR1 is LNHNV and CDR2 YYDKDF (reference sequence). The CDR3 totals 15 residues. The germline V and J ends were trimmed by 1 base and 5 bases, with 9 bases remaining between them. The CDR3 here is CATSRVAGNNSPLHF. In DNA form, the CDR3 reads TGTGCCACCAGCAGAGTGGCGGGCAATAATTCACCCCTCCACTTT.

DNA for the CDR3: TGTGCCAGCAGTTTAATACATGGGGGCAATCAGCCCCAGCATTTT. This encodes CASSLIHGGNQPQHF. This chain links TRBV28 with TRBJ1-5; unclear D gene. Trimming removed 2 bases at V and 2 bases at J, with 10 bases between. The CDR3 is made up of 15 amino acids. Germline CDR1 MDHEN, CDR2 SYDVKM.

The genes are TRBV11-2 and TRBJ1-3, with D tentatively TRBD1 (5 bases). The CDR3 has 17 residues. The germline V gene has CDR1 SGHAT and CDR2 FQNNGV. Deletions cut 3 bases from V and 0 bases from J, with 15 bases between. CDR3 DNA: TGTGCCAGCAGCTTTGGGGACGTTCGCCTCTCTGGAAACACCATATATTTT. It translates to CASSFGDVRLSGNTIYF. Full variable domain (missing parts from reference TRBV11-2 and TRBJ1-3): EAGVAQSPRYKIIEKRQSVAFWCNPISGHATLYWYQQILGQGPKLLIQFQNNGVVDDSQLPKDRFSAERLKGVDSTLKIQPAKLEDSAVYLCASSFGDVRLSGNTIYFGEGSWLTVV.

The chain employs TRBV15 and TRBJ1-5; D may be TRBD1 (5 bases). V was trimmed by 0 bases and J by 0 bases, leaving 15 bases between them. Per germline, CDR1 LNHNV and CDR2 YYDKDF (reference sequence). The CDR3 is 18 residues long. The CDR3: CATSRDKTDRYSNQPQHF. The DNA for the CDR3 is TGTGCCACCAGCAGAGATAAGACAGATAGATATAGCAATCAGCCCCAGCATTTT.